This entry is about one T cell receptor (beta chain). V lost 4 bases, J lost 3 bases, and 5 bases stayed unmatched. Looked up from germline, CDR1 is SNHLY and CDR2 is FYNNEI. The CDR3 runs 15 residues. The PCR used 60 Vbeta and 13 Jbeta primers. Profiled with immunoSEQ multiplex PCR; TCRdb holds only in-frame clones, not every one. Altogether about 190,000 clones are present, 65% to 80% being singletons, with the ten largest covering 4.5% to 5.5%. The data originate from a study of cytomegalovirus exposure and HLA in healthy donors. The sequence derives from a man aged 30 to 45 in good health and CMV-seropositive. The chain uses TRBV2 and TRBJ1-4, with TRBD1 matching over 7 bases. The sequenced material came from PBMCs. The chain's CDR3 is CASSGRQGPNEKLFF. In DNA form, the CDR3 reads TGTGCCAGCAGTGGAAGACAGGGACCTAATGAAAAACTGTTTTTT.